Here is one T cell receptor beta chain with its context. How the authors handled the data: Amplification from reference gene primers served as the basis for estimated nucleated cell counts. Produced via immunoSEQ multiplex PCR; TCRdb's table is partial and in-frame only. The V and J calls and clone size are taken from that table; D and trimming were inferred from the DNA. The top ten hold 11% of the sample, which has some 180,000 clones, around 81% seen once. The CDR3 totals 17 residues. The germline gives CDR1 LNHDA, CDR2 SQIVND (reference sequence). V was clipped by 3 bases and J by 6 bases, with 20 bases between them. The sample comes from a study of blood T cell repertoires in COVID-19.

The V gene is TRBV19, the J gene TRBJ2-2, with a possible D match to TRBD1 (6 bases). The sequence was collected from a woman in her 40s with COVID-19, enrolled during active disease. The source material was peripheral blood. As DNA, the CDR3 is TGTGCCAGTAGTATTTGGCGAACAGGGAGAGACCCCGGGGAGCTGTTTTTT. It codes for CASSIWRTGRDPGELFF. Complete variable domain (other parts from reference TRBV19 and TRBJ2-2): DGGITQSPKYLFRKEGQNVTLSCEQNLNHDAMYWYRQDPGQGLRLIYYSQIVNDFQKGDIAEGYSVSREKKESFPLTVTSAQKNPTAFYLCASSIWRTGRDPGELFFGEGSRLTVL.